This T cell receptor (beta chain) was sequenced during a study of blood T cell repertoires in COVID-19. This CDR3 spans 12 amino acids. Per the germline V gene, CDR1 is KGHDR and CDR2 is SFDVKD. V was trimmed by 1 base and J by 7 bases, leaving 4 bases between them. TCRdb's copy holds only in-frame clones and misses some; the assay was immunoSEQ multiplex PCR. The sample lists 400,000 or so clones; 85% to 90% were seen once. Seattle patients were enrolled during active infection and followed longitudinally. V gene TRBV24-1 combines with J gene TRBJ2-1; D remains ambiguous. Sequenced input: peripheral blood. The sequence came from a man between 18 and 35 years old with COVID-19, enrolled during active disease. The CDR3 spells CATSDFGNEQFF. The CDR3 DNA follows: TGTGCCACCAGTGATTTCGGGAATGAGCAGTTCTTC.